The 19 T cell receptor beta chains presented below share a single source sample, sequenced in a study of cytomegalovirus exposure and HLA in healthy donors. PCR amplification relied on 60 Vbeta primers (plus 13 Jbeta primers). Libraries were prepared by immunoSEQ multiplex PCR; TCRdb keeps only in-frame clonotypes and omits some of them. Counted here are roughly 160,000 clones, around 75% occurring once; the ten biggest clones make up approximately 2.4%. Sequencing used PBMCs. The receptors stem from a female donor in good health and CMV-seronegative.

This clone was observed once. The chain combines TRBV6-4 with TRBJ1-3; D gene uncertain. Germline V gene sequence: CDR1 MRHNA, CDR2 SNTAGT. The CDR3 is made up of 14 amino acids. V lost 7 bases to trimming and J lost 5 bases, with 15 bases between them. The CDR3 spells CASKGGCARNTIYF. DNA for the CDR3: TGTGCCAGCAAAGGAGGGTGTGCCCGAAACACCATATATTTT.

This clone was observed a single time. The CDR3 DNA is TGTGCCAGCAGATCCCAGGGGACCGGGGAGCTGTTTTTT. Residues: CASRSQGTGELFF. This rearrangement joins TRBV2 to TRBJ2-2; possibly TRBD1 for D (6 bases). Trimming took off 6 bases at V and 5 bases at J, with 10 bases between the two ends. The CDR3 contains 13 residues. Germline loops: CDR1 SNHLY, CDR2 FYNNEI.

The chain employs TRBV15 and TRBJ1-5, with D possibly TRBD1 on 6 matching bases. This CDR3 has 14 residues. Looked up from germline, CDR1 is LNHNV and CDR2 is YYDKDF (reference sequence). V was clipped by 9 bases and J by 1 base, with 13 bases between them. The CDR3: CATKPRGSNQPQHF. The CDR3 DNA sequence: TGTGCCACAAAGCCTAGGGGGAGCAATCAGCCCCAGCATTTT.

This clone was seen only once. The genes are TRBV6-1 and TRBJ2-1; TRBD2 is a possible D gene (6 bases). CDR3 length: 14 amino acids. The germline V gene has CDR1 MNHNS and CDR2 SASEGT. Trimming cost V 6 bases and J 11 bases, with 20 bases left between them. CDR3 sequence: CASSETGLRGKQFF. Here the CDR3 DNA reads TGTGCCAGCAGCGAAACCGGCCTCCGGGGGAAGCAGTTCTTC.

CDR3 sequence (DNA): TGTGCCAGCAGCCTACAGGTCCCCCGCACTGAAGCTTTCTTT. This translates into CASSLQVPRTEAFF. The V and J genes are TRBV7-2 and TRBJ1-1; a weak D match, TRBD1 (5 bases). Per the germline V gene, CDR1 is SGHTA and CDR2 is FQGNSA. V lost 5 bases, J lost 4 bases, and 14 bases lay in between. This CDR3 region has 14 residues.

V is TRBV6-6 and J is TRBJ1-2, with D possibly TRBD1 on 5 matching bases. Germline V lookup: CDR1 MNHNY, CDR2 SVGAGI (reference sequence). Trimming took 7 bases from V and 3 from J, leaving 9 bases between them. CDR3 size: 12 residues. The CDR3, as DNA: TGTGCCAGCATGGGGCTGGACTATGGCTACACCTTC. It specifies CASMGLDYGYTF.

CDR3 region: CASRPLGQNYGYTF. The CDR3 DNA sequence: TGTGCCAGCCGTCCCCTTGGGCAGAACTATGGCTACACCTTC. The chain combines TRBV6-6 with TRBJ1-2; no clear D gene. V was pared by 8 bases and J by 2 bases, with 15 bases between. Germline CDR1 is MNHNY and CDR2 is SVGAGI (reference sequence). CDR3 length: 14 amino acids.

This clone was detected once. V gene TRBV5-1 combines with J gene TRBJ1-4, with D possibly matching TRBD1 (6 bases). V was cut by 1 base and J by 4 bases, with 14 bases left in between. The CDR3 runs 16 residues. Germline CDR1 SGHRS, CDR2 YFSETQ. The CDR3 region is CASSLNRGGHNEKLFF. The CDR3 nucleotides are TGCGCCAGCAGCTTGAACCGCGGGGGACATAATGAAAAACTGTTTTTT.

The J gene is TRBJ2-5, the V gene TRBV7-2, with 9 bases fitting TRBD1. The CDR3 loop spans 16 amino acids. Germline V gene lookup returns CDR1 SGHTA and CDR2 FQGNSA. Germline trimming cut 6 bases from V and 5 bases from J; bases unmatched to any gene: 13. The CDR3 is CASSRPGQGSWETQYF. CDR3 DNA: TGTGCCAGCAGTCGGCCGGGACAGGGTTCGTGGGAGACCCAGTACTTC. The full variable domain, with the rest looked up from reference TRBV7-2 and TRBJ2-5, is GAGVSQSPSNKVTEKGKDVELRCDPISGHTALYWYRQSLGQGLEFLIYFQGNSAPDKSGLPSDRFSAERTGGSVSTLTIQRTQQEDSAVYLCASSRPGQGSWETQYFGPGTRLLVL.

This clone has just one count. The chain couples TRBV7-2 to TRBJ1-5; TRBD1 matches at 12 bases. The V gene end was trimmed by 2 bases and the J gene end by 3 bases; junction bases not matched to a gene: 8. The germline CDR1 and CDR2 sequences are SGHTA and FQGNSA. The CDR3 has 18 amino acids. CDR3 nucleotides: TGTGCCAGCAGCTTAACGTATGGGACAGGGGGCGTCAATCAGCCCCAGCATTTT. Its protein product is CASSLTYGTGGVNQPQHF.

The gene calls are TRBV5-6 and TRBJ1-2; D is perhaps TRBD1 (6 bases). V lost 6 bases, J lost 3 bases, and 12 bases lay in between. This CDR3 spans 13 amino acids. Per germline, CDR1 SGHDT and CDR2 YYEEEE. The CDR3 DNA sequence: TGTGCCAGCACCCCTGGACAGCACTATGGCTACACCTTC. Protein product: CASTPGQHYGYTF.

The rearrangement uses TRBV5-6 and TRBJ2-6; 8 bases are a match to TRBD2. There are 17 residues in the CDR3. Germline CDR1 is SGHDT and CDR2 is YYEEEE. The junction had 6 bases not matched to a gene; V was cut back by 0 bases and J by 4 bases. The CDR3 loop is CASSLERGMFGANVLTF. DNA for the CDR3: TGTGCCAGCAGCTTGGAGCGGGGGATGTTCGGGGCCAACGTCCTGACTTTC.

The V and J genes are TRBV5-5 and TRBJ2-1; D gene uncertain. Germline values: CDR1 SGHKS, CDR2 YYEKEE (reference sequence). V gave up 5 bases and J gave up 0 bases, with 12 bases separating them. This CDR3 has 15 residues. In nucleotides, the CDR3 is TGTGCCAGCAGAGTCGGGTTGAGCTCCTACAATGAGCAGTTCTTC. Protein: CASRVGLSSYNEQFF.

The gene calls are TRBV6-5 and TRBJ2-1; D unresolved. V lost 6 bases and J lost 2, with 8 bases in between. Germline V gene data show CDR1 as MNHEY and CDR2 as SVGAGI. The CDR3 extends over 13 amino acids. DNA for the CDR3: TGTGCCAGCAGCTCCGGTACCTACAATGAGCAGTTCTTC. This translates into CASSSGTYNEQFF.

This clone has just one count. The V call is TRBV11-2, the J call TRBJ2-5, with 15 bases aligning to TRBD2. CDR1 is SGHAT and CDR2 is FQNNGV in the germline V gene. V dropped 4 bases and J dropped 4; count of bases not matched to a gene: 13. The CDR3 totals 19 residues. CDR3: CASSSLRTSGGAKGETQYF. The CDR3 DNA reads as TGTGCCAGCAGCTCCCTAAGGACTAGCGGGGGGGCGAAGGGAGAGACCCAGTACTTC.

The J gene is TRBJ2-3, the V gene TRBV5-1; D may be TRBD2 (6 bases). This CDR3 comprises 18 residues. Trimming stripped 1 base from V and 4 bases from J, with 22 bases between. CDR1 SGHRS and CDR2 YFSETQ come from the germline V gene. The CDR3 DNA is TGCGCCAGCAGCTTGCCTCAGAGAAGACTGGGGGGTGCAGATACGCAGTATTTT. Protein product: CASSLPQRRLGGADTQYF.

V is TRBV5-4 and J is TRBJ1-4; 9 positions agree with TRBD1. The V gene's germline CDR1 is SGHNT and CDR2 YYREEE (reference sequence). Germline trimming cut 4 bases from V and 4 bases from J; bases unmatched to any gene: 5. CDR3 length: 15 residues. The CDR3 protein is CASSPGDRDNEKLFF. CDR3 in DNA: TGTGCCAGCAGCCCGGGGGACAGGGATAATGAAAAACTGTTTTTT.

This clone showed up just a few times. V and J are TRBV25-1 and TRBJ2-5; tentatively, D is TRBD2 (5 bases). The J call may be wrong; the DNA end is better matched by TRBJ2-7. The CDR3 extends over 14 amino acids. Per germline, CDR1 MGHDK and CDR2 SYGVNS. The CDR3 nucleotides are TGTGCCAGCAGTCCCCAAAGCGGAGCCTACGAGCAGTACTTC. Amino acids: CASSPQSGAYEQYF.

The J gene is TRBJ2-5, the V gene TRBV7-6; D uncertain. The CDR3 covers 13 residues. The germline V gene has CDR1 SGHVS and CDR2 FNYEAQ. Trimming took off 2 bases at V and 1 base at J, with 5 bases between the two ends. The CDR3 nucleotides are TGTGCCAGCAGCTTATTATCCCAAGAGACCCAGTACTTC. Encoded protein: CASSLLSQETQYF.